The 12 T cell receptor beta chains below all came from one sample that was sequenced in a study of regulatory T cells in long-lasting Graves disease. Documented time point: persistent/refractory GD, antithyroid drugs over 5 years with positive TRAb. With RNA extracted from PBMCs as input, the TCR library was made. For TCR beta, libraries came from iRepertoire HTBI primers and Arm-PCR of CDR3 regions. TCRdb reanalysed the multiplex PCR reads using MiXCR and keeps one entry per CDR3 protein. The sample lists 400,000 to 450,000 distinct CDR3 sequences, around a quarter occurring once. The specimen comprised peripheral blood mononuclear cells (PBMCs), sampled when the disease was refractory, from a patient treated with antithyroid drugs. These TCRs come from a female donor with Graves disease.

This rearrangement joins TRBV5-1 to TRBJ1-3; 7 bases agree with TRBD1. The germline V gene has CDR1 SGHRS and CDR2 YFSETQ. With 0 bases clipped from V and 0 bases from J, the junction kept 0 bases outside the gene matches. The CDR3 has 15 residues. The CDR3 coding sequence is TGCGCCAGCAGCTTGGACAGGGGCTCTGGAAACACCATATATTTT. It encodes CASSLDRGSGNTIYF.

The CDR3 nucleotides are TGCAGCGTTGATCGGGCCATGAACACTGAAGCTTTCTTT. Translated: CSVDRAMNTEAFF. The chain employs TRBV29-1 and TRBJ1-1, with no clear D. The germline V and J ends were trimmed by 3 bases and 0 bases, with 8 bases remaining between them. Germline V CDR1 and CDR2: SQVTM, ANQGSEA. This CDR3 contains 13 residues.

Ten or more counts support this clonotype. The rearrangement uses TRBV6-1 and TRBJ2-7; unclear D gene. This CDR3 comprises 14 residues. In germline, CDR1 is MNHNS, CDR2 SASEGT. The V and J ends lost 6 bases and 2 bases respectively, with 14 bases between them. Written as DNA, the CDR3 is TGTGCCAGCAGGAGGCGGACGGTAACCTACGAGCAGTACTTC. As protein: CASRRRTVTYEQYF.

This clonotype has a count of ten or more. CDR3 region: CASSLVPGQGGTF. As DNA, the CDR3 is TGTGCCAGCAGCTTAGTTCCCGGACAGGGAGGCACCTTC. J is TRBJ1-2 and V is TRBV7-8; TRBD1 matches at 8 bases. Germline assignment: CDR1 SGHVS and CDR2 FQNEAQ. The V gene end was trimmed by 1 base and the J gene end by 13 bases; junction bases not matched to a gene: 8. The length of the CDR3 is 13 residues.

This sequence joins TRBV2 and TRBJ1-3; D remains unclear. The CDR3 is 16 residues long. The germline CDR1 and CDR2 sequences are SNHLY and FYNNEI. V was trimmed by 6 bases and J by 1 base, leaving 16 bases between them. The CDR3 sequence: CASRGPRAESGNTIYF. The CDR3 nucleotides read TGTGCCAGCAGGGGTCCCCGGGCTGAGTCTGGAAACACCATATATTTT.

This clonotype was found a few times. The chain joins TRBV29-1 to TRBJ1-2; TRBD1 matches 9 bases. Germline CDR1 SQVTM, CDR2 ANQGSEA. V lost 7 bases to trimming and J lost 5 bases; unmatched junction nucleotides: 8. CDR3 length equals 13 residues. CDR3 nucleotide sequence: TGCAGCGGGGGTACAGGGGGCGGTTATGGCTACACCTTC. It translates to CSGGTGGGYGYTF.

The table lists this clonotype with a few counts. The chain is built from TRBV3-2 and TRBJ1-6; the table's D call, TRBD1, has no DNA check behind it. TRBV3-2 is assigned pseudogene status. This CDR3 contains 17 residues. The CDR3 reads CASSQKPGEPYNSPLHF. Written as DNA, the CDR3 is TGTGCCAGCAGCCAAAAACCGGGGGAACCCTATAATTCACCCCTCCACTTT.

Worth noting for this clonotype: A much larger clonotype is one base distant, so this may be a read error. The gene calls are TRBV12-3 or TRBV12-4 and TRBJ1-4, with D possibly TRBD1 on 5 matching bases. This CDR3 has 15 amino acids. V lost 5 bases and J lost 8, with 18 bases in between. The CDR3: CASSRQGGPAEKLFF. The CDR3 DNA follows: TGTGCCAGCAGTCGGCAGGGAGGCCCAGCCGAAAAACTGTTTTTT.

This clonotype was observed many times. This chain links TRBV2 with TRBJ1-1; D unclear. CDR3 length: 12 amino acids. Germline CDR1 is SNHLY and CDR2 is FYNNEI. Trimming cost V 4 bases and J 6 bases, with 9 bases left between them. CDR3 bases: TGTGCCAGCAGTGGGTTGAAGTCTGAAGCTTTCTTT. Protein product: CASSGLKSEAFF.

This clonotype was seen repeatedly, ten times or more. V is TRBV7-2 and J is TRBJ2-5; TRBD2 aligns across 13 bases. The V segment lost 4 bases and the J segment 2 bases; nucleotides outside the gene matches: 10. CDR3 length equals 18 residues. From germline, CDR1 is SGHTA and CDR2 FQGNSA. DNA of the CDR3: TGTGCCAGCAGCTACCTGGGACTAGCGGGGCTACTACAAGAGACCCAGTACTTC. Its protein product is CASSYLGLAGLLQETQYF.

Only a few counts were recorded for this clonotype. CDR3 DNA sequence: TGTGCCAGCAGTACCGTAGGAAGGGGCAACACCGGGGAGCTGTTTTTT. Protein sequence: CASSTVGRGNTGELFF. This chain joins TRBV28 and TRBJ2-2; tentatively, D is TRBD1 (5 bases). The CDR3 has 16 residues. Trimming took 5 bases from V and 2 from J, leaving 15 bases between them. The V gene's germline CDR1 is MDHEN and CDR2 SYDVKM. The variable domain in full, with the rest retrieved from reference TRBV28 and TRBJ2-2, is DVKVTQSSRYLVKRTGEKVFLECVQDMDHENMFWYRQDPGLGLRLIYFSYDVKMKEKGDIPEGYSVSREKKERFSLILESASTNQTSMYLCASSTVGRGNTGELFFGEGSRLTVL.

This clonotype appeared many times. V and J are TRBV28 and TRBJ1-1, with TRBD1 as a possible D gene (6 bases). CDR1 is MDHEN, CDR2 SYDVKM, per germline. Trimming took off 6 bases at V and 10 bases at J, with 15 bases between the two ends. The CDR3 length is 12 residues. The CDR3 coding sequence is TGTGCCAGCAGGGAGGGACAATCCGGAGCTTTCTTT. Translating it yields CASREGQSGAFF.